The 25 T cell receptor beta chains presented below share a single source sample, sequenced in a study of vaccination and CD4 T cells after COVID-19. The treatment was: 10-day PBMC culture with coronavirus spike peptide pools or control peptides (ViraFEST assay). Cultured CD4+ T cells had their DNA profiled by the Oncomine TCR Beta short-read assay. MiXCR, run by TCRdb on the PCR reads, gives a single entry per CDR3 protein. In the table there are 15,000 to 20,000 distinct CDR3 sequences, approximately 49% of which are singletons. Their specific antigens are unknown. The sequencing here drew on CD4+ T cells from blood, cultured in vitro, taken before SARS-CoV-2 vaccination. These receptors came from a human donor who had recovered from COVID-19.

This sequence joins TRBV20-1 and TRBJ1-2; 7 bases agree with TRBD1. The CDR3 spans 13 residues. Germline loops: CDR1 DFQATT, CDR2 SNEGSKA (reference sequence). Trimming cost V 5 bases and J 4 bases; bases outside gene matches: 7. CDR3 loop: CSAPDRSTYGYTF. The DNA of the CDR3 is TGCAGTGCTCCGGACAGGAGTACCTATGGCTACACCTTC.

CDR3 nucleotide sequence: TGTGCCAGCAGTTGGCAGTGGGATGAGCAGTTCTTC. It yields the protein CASSWQWDEQFF. The chain couples TRBV6-5 to TRBJ2-1; D is uncertain. CDR1 and CDR2 from the germline V gene are MNHEY and SVGAGI. Trimming removed 4 bases from V and 8 bases from J, with 9 bases in between. The CDR3 covers 12 residues.

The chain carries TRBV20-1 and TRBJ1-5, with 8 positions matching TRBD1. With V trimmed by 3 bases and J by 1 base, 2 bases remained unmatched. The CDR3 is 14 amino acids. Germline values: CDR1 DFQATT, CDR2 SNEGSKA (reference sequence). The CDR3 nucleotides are TGCAGTGCTAGCAGGGGGCCGAGCAATCAGCCCCAGCATTTT. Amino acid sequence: CSASRGPSNQPQHF.

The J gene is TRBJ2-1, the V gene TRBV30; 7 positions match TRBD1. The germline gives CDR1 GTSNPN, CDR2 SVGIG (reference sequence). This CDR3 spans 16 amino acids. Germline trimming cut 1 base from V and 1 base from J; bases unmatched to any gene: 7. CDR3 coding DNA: TGTGCCTGGAGTGGAGTCGGGACAGCATCCTACAATGAGCAGTTCTTC. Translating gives CAWSGVGTASYNEQFF.

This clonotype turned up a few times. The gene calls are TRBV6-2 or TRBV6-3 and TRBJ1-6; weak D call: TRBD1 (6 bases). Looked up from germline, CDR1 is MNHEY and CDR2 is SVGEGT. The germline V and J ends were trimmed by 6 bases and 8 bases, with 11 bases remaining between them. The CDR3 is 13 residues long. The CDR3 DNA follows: TGTGCCAGCAGCAATGGACAGTATTCACCCCTCCACTTT. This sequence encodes CASSNGQYSPLHF.

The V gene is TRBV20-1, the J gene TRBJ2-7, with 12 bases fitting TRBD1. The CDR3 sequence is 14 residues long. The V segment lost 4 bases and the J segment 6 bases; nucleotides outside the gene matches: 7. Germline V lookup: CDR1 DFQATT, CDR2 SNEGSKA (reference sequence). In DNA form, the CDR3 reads TGCAGTGCTACCAAGGGACAGGGGGCGGGCGAGCAGTACTTC. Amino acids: CSATKGQGAGEQYF.

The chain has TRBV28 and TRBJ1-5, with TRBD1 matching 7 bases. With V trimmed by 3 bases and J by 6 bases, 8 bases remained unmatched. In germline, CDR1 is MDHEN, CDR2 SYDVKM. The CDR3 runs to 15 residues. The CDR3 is CASSLLQGTGQPQHF. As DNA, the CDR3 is TGTGCCAGCAGTTTGCTACAGGGGACGGGTCAGCCCCAGCATTTT.

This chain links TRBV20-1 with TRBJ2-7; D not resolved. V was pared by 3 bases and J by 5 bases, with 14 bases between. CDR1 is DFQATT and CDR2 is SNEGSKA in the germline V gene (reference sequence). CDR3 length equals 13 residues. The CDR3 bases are TGCAGTGCTAGTGGGCTTGCGGTAAACGAGCAGTACTTC. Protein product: CSASGLAVNEQYF.

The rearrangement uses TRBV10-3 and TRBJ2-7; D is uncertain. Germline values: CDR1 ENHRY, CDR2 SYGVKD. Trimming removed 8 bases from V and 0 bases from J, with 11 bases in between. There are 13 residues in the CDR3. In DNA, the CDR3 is TGTGCCATCCTTGGTCCCCGCTCCTACGAGCAGTACTTC. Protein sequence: CAILGPRSYEQYF.

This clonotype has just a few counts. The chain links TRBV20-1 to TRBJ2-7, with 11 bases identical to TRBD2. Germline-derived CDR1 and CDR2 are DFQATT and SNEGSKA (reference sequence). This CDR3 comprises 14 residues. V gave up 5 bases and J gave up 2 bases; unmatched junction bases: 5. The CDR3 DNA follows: TGCAGTGCTCCCGGGACTAGCGGTACCTACGAGCAGTACTTC. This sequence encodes CSAPGTSGTYEQYF.

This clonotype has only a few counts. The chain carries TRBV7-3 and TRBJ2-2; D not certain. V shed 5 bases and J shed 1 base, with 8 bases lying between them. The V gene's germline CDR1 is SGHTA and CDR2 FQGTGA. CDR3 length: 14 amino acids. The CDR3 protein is CASSPRQNTGELFF. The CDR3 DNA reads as TGTGCCAGCAGCCCGAGACAGAACACCGGGGAGCTGTTTTTT.

DNA of the CDR3: TGTGCCAGCAGTACCTCCGGAGAACGCGGCTACACCTTC. Its protein product is CASSTSGERGYTF. The chain has TRBV6-1 and TRBJ1-2; D is unclear. Germline-derived CDR1 and CDR2 are MNHNS and SASEGT. The V and J ends lost 5 bases and 8 bases respectively, with 15 bases between them. The length of the CDR3 is 13 residues.

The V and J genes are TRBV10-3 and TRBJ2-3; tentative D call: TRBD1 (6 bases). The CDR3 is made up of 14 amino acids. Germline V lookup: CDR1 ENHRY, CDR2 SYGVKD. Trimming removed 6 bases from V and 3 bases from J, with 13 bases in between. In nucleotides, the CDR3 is TGTGCCATCAGGGACAGTATGGTAACAGATACGCAGTATTTT. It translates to CAIRDSMVTDTQYF.

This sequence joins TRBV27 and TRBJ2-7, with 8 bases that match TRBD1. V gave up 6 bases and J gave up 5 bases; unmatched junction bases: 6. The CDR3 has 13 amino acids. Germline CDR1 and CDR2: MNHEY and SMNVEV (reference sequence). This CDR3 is CASRTSGQDEQYF. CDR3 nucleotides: TGTGCCAGCAGAACCTCGGGACAGGACGAGCAGTACTTC.

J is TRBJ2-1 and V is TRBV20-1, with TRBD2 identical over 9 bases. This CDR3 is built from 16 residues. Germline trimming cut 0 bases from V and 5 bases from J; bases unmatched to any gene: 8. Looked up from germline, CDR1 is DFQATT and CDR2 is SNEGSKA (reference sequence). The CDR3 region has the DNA TGCAGTGCTAGAGATCCGCGGGAGGGCGGAGACAATGAGCAGTTCTTC. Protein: CSARDPREGGDNEQFF.

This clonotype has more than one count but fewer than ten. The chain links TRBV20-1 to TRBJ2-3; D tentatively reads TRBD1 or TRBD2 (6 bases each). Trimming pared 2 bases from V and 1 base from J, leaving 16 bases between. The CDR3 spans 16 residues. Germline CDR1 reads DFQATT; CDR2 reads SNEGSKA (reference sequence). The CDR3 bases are TGCAGTGCTAGAACGCCCGGGGGCCGCGGCACAGATACGCAGTATTTT. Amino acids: CSARTPGGRGTDTQYF.

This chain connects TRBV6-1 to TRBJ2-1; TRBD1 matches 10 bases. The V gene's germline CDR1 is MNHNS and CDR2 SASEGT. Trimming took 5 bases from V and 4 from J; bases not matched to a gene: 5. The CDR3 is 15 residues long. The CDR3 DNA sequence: TGTGCCAGCAGTACCACGGGACAGGGGTACAATGAGCAGTTCTTC. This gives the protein CASSTTGQGYNEQFF.

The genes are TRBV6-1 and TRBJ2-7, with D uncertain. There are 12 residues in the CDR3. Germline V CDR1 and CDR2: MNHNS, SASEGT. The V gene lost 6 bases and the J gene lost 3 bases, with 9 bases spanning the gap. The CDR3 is CASRTMNYEQYF. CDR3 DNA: TGTGCCAGCAGAACCATGAACTACGAGCAGTACTTC.

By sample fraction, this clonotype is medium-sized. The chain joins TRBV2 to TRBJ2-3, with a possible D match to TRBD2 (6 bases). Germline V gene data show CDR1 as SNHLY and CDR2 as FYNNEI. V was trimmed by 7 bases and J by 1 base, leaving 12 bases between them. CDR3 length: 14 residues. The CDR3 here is CASTPGRGTDTQYF. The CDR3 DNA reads TGTGCCAGCACCCCCGGGAGAGGCACAGATACGCAGTATTTT.

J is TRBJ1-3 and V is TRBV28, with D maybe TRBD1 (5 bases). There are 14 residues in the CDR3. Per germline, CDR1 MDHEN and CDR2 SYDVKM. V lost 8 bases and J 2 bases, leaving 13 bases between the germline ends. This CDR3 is CASGSPGAGNTIYF. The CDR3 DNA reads TGTGCCAGCGGATCCCCGGGGGCTGGAAACACCATATATTTT.

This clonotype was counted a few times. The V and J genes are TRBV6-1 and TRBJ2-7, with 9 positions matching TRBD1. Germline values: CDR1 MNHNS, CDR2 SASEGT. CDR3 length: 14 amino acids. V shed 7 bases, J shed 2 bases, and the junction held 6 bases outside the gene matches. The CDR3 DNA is TGTGCCAGCAATTCCGGGACAGGGACCTACGAGCAGTACTTC. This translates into CASNSGTGTYEQYF.

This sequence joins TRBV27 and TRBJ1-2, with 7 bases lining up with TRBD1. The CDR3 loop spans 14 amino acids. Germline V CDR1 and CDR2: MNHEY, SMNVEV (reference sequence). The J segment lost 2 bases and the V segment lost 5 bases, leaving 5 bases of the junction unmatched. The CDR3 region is CASSKDRRNYGYTF. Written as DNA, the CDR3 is TGTGCCAGCAGTAAGGACAGGAGAAACTATGGCTACACCTTC.

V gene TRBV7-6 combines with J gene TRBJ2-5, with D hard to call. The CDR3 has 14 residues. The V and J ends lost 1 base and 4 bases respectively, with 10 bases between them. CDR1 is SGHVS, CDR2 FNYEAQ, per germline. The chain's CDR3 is CASSLEAMGETQYF. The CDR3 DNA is TGTGCCAGCAGCTTAGAAGCAATGGGAGAGACCCAGTACTTC.

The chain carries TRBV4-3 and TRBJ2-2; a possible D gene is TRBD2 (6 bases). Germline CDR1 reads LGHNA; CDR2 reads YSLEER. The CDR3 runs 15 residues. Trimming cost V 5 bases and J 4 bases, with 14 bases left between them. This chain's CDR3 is CASSARELGTGELFF. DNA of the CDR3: TGCGCCAGCAGCGCCCGGGAGCTTGGCACCGGGGAGCTGTTTTTT.

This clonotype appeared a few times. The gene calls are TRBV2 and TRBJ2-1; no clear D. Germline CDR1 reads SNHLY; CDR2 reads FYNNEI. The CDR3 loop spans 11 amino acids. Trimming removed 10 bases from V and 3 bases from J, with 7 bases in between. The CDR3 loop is CATGFYNEQFF. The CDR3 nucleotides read TGTGCCACAGGATTCTACAATGAGCAGTTCTTC. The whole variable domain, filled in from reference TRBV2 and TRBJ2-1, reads EPEVTQTPSHQVTQMGQEVILRCVPISNHLYFYWYRQILGQKVEFLVSFYNNEISEKSEIFDDQFSVERPDGSNFTLKIRSTKLEDSAMYFCATGFYNEQFFGPGTRLTVL.